Listed below are T cell receptor beta chains from one sample, sequenced in a study of T cell responses to AZD1222 COVID-19 vaccine. The data were produced by immunoSEQ multiplex PCR, yet TCRdb's version contains in-frame clones alone and is incomplete. In the table there are 100,000 to 120,000 clones, around 80% of which are singletons. The sample was peripheral blood, taken on day 0 of AZD1222 vaccination. All receptors come from an adult in good health. The CDR3 runs from the conserved cysteine through the conserved F or W. The D gene is left open where the match is weak. Expanded clones are given a class, and other clones once, few, many or no size at all.

>TRBJ2-1|TRBV9|NA|once
TGTGCCAGCAGCGTAGTCAGCTCCTACAATGAGCAGTTCTTC
CASSVVSSYNEQFF
>TRBJ1-6|TRBV27|NA|NA
TGTGCCAGCAGTTCCAGCGTGACGGCCGTCGGTTCACCCCTCCACTTT
CASSSSVTAVGSPLHF
>TRBJ1-2|TRBV9|TRBD1|NA
TGTGCCAGCAGCACCCGACAGGGGGCCTATGGCTACACCTTC
CASSTRQGAYGYTF
>TRBJ2-3|TRBV6-2/TRBV6-3|TRBD2|NA
TGTGCCAGCAGCCCTGTGGTAGCGGGGGGCCCCGGAGATACGCAGTATTTT
CASSPVVAGGPGDTQYF
>TRBJ1-2|TRBV29-1|NA|NA
TGCAGCGTTGAAGAAGCTGGGTTTGGCTACACCTTC
CSVEEAGFGYTF
>TRBJ1-5|TRBV9|NA|NA
TGTGCCAGCAGCGTTTGCGTTCAGCCCCAGCATTTT
CASSVCVQPQHF
>TRBJ2-7|TRBV5-4|NA|NA
TGTGCCAGCAGTTCTGACGGAACCTACGAGCAGTACTTC
CASSSDGTYEQYF
>TRBJ2-7|TRBV20-1|NA|NA
TGCAGTGCTAGTTCAGTAAGCATAGGGTCCTACGAGCAGTACTTC
CSASSVSIGSYEQYF
>TRBJ2-7|TRBV12-3/TRBV12-4|NA|NA
TGTGCCAGCAGCCTGACTTACTACGAGCAGTACTTC
CASSLTYYEQYF
>TRBJ2-1|TRBV18|TRBD1|NA
TGTGCCAGCTCACCCGATCCAGGGGGCAAGTTTAATGAGCAGTTCTTC
CASSPDPGGKFNEQFF
>TRBJ1-3|TRBV5-8|NA|NA
TGTGCCAGCAGCTTGGGACATGGGAGGGGAAACACCATATATTTT
CASSLGHGRGNTIYF
>TRBJ2-5|TRBV5-4|NA|NA
TGTGCCAGCAGCTCTACTACTAGTTCGGAGACCCAGTACTTC
CASSSTTSSETQYF
>TRBJ2-7|TRBV7-9|NA|NA
TGTGCCAGCAGCTTAGGCGTAGGGCAGTCCTACGAGCAGTACTTC
CASSLGVGQSYEQYF
>TRBJ2-2|TRBV19|NA|NA
TGTGCCAGTATGGGGGGTTTGGCCAACACCGGGGAGCTGTTTTTT
CASMGGLANTGELFF
>TRBJ1-3|TRBV5-6|NA|NA
TGTGCCAGCAGCCCGGACAATGGAAACACCATATATTTT
CASSPDNGNTIYF
>TRBJ2-3|TRBV7-9|NA|NA
TGTGCCAGCAGCTTAGAATCTTCAGGAGGATCTAGCACAGATACGCAGTATTTT
CASSLESSGGSSTDTQYF
>TRBJ1-5|TRBV10-1|TRBD1|NA
TGCGCCAGCAACCTCCCGGACAGGGGCCCCCTCGAAGGTCAGCCCCAGCATTTT
CASNLPDRGPLEGQPQHF
>TRBJ2-1|TRBV7-2|NA|NA
TGTGCCAGCAGCTTAGAACCACTGTACAATGAGCAGTTCTTC
CASSLEPLYNEQFF
>TRBJ2-7|TRBV27|TRBD1|once
TGTGCCAGCAGTCACCGACAGGGGGCCTCCTACGAGCAGTACTTC
CASSHRQGASYEQYF
>TRBJ1-2|TRBV14|NA|NA
TGTGCCAGCAGCCAAGAAATGGGCAGGGTGTATGGCTACACCTTC
CASSQEMGRVYGYTF
>TRBJ1-2|TRBV3-1/TRBV3-2|NA|NA
TGTGCCAGCAGCCAGCACCGGGACCCGCGGCACTATGGCTACACCTTC
CASSQHRDPRHYGYTF
>TRBJ1-1|TRBV5-4|NA|few
TGTGCCAGCAGCCGGGGACAGAACACTGAAGCTTTCTTT
CASSRGQNTEAFF
>TRBJ1-6|TRBV3-1/TRBV3-2|NA|NA
TGTGCCAGCAGCCCCAGAGGACAGTCTACTAATTCACCCCTCCACTTT
CASSPRGQSTNSPLHF
>TRBJ1-1|TRBV27|NA|few
TGTGCCAGCAGTCGCCAAACAGGGAGCACTGAAGCTTTCTTT
CASSRQTGSTEAFF
>TRBJ2-7|TRBV6-5|NA|NA
TGTGCCAGCAGTAGAAAATACGAGCAGTACTTC
CASSRKYEQYF
>TRBJ1-5|TRBV2|TRBD1|NA
TGTGCCAGCAGTGATGACAGGGCCGGCAATCAGCCCCAGCATTTT
CASSDDRAGNQPQHF
>TRBJ1-2|TRBV27|TRBD1|once
TGTGCCAGCAGTTTCGGGACAGGGGGTTATAACTATGGCTACACCTTC
CASSFGTGGYNYGYTF
>TRBJ1-5|TRBV7-2|NA|few
TGTGCCAGCAGCTTAGGGTATGGGCAGCCCCAGCATTTT
CASSLGYGQPQHF
>TRBJ2-7|TRBV2|TRBD1|NA
TGTGCCAGCAGTCATACAAAAGTGGGGGGACAGGAGACTTACGAGCAGTACTTC
CASSHTKVGGQETYEQYF
>TRBJ1-2|TRBV5-4|NA|NA
TGTGCCAGCAGCTTGGGGGGCCAGGAGAACTATGGCTACACCTTC
CASSLGGQENYGYTF
>TRBJ1-2|TRBV25-1|NA|NA
TGTGCCAGCAGTGGAGGTGGGAGTGGCTACACCTTC
CASSGGGSGYTF
>TRBJ1-2|TRBV15|NA|NA
TGTGCCACCAGCAGGTCCGGGACACATAATACCCCTAACTATGGCTACACCTTC
CATSRSGTHNTPNYGYTF
>TRBJ1-2|TRBV7-8|NA|NA
TGTGCCAGCAGCTTAGGGGGGGAGGGCTATGGCTACACCTTC
CASSLGGEGYGYTF
>TRBJ2-7|TRBV6-5|TRBD2|NA
TGTGCCAGCAAGGCGTCTAGCGGTTACGAGCAGTACTTC
CASKASSGYEQYF
>TRBJ2-7|TRBV5-8|TRBD1|NA
TGTGCCAGCAGCATTCCCGGGACAGGTCATGACGAGCAGTACTTC
CASSIPGTGHDEQYF
>TRBJ1-1|TRBV9|NA|NA
TGTGCCAGCAGCGTAGGCAGGGAGTCTGAAGCTTTCTTT
CASSVGRESEAFF
>TRBJ2-5|TRBV3-1/TRBV3-2|NA|many
TGTGCCAGCAGCCAAGATTGGGGGGACAGTCCACAAGAGACCCAGTACTTC
CASSQDWGDSPQETQYF
>TRBJ1-2|TRBV5-1|TRBD1|NA
TGCGCCAGCAGCTTGGCCGGACAGGGTAACTATGGCTACACCTTC
CASSLAGQGNYGYTF
>TRBJ1-6|TRBV2|NA|NA
TGTGCCAGCATGCCTTGGAGGAGTGATTCACCCCTCCACTTT
CASMPWRSDSPLHF
>TRBJ2-3|TRBV12-2|NA|NA
TGTGCAAGTCGCTTAAACGACGCACATAGCACAGATACGCAGTATTTT
CASRLNDAHSTDTQYF
>TRBJ1-6|TRBV7-8|NA|NA
TGTGCCAGCAGCTCCCTGGAAGGGGGCTCCTATAATTCACCCCTCCACTTT
CASSSLEGGSYNSPLHF
>TRBJ2-3|TRBV7-9|NA|NA
TGTGCCAGCAGCGCCGGAGGGGGGGCAGATACGCAGTATTTT
CASSAGGGADTQYF
>TRBJ2-2|TRBV5-1|TRBD1|few
TGCGCCACCGGGACAGGGTACACCGGGGAGCTGTTTTTT
CATGTGYTGELFF
>TRBJ1-5|TRBV6-1|NA|NA
TGTGCCAGCAGTGACGGCTTTAATACGCCCCAGCATTTT
CASSDGFNTPQHF
>TRBJ1-3|TRBV7-2|NA|NA
TGTGCCAGCAGCTTACGGACGGGCTCTGGAAACACCATATATTTT
CASSLRTGSGNTIYF
>TRBJ1-6|TRBV4-3|NA|few
TGCGCCAGCAGCCAAGATCAGGAGAATTCACCCCTCCACTTT
CASSQDQENSPLHF
>TRBJ1-4|TRBV5-1|NA|NA
TGCGCCAGCAGCTTGCAGCGAGGCGGTAATGAAAAACTGTTTTTT
CASSLQRGGNEKLFF
>TRBJ1-6|TRBV14|NA|NA
TGTGCCAGCAGCCAAAGGGGGTTCGGTTCACCCCTCCACTTT
CASSQRGFGSPLHF
>TRBJ1-1|TRBV18|NA|NA
TGTGCCAGCTTCCTACAGGGTTTGAACACTGAAGCTTTCTTT
CASFLQGLNTEAFF
>TRBJ2-5|TRBV7-2|TRBD1|NA
TGTGCCAGCAGTCGGGACAGGGTAGGAGAGACCCAGTACTTC
CASSRDRVGETQYF
>TRBJ1-6|TRBV7-8|NA|NA
TGTGCCAGCAGTCCCGGCGTCGGAAATTATAATTCACCCCTCCACTTT
CASSPGVGNYNSPLHF
>TRBJ1-1|TRBV27|TRBD1|NA
TGTGCCAGCAGTTTAATAGGGACAGTTAACACTGAAGCTTTCTTT
CASSLIGTVNTEAFF
>TRBJ2-7|TRBV5-1|NA|NA
TGCGCCAGCAGCGAGCCAAACGGGGACGAGCAGTACTTC
CASSEPNGDEQYF
>TRBJ2-7|TRBV6-2/TRBV6-3|TRBD2|NA
TGTGCCAGCAGTTACACACGGGGGGTCAACGAGCAGTACTTC
CASSYTRGVNEQYF
>TRBJ1-1|TRBV6-2/TRBV6-3|NA|NA
TGTGCCAGCAGTTATGGACGGTTGAACACTGAAGCTTTCTTT
CASSYGRLNTEAFF